These 30 T cell receptor beta chains came from one sample sequenced in a study of blood T cell repertoires in COVID-19 (dated by TCRdb to the early 2020s). Library creation used the immunoSEQ multiplex PCR assay. The clones in this table, taken by TCRdb from immuneACCESS, are in-frame only. Not every clone is retained; where verified, under half of the shortfall comes from an unresolved V gene, and the cause of the rest is unknown. The sample profile shows about 68,000 clones; approximately 86% of them were found once. Approximately 1.4% of the sample lies in the top ten. The specimen sequenced was peripheral blood. The receptors were gathered from a woman in her sixties with acute or convalescent COVID-19.

The J gene is TRBJ2-1, the V gene TRBV30; 9 bases match TRBD2. V shed 0 bases, J shed 4 bases, and the junction held 7 bases outside the gene matches. Germline loops: CDR1 GTSNPN, CDR2 SVGIG (reference sequence). The CDR3 totals 16 residues. The chain's CDR3 is CAWSVLSSGIYNEQFF. The CDR3 DNA follows: TGTGCCTGGAGTGTACTTTCTAGCGGGATTTACAATGAGCAGTTCTTC.

The CDR3 DNA follows: TGCGCCAGCAGTGAGTCTTCAGGGGGCTCGTTCCAGTACTTC. Protein: CASSESSGGSFQYF. The rearrangement joins TRBV10-1 to TRBJ2-7; 8 nucleotides align to TRBD1. Looked up from germline, CDR1 is WNHNN and CDR2 is SYGVQD (reference sequence). The V and J ends lost 0 bases and 10 bases, in that order; junction bases with no gene match: 8. The CDR3 sequence is 14 residues long.

The chain couples TRBV28 to TRBJ2-1; D perhaps matches TRBD2 (6 bases). Germline V gives CDR1 MDHEN, CDR2 SYDVKM. Trimming stripped 6 bases from V and 8 bases from J, with 14 bases between. The CDR3 is 13 residues long. CDR3 residues: CASRTGGWDEQFF. The DNA for the CDR3 is TGTGCCAGCAGGACCGGGGGTTGGGATGAGCAGTTCTTC.

This chain links TRBV5-4 with TRBJ1-1; 9 nucleotides line up with TRBD1. J was trimmed by 1 base and V by 7 bases; bases with no gene match: 5. The germline V gene encodes CDR1 SGHNT and CDR2 YYREEE (reference sequence). The length of the CDR3 is 14 residues. The chain's CDR3 is CASRGQGKNTEAFF. The CDR3 DNA reads as TGTGCCAGCCGGGGACAGGGAAAGAACACTGAAGCTTTCTTT.

This sequence joins TRBV15 and TRBJ1-5, with D uncertain. Germline V lookup: CDR1 LNHNV, CDR2 YYDKDF (reference sequence). Trimming cost V 0 bases and J 6 bases, with 12 bases left between them. This CDR3 comprises 15 residues. Written as DNA, the CDR3 is TGTGCCACCAGCAGAGATGTGACGGGTGGTCAGCCCCAGCATTTT. This encodes CATSRDVTGGQPQHF. The whole variable domain, remainder taken from reference TRBV15 and TRBJ1-5, is DAMVIQNPRYQVTQFGKPVTLSCSQTLNHNVMYWYQQKSSQAPKLLFHYYDKDFNNEADTPDNFQSRRPNTSFCFLDIRSPGLGDTAMYLCATSRDVTGGQPQHFGDGTRLSIL.

This clone was counted once. The rearrangement uses TRBV5-1 and TRBJ2-7; 7 nucleotides align to TRBD2. Per the germline V gene, CDR1 is SGHRS and CDR2 is YFSETQ. The CDR3 has 16 amino acids. V was clipped by 4 bases and J by 2 bases; unmatched bases: 12. CDR3 sequence (DNA): TGCGCCAGCAGCCCCCGAGATCTAGCGGCTACCTACGAGCAGTACTTC. Its protein is CASSPRDLAATYEQYF.

This chain connects TRBV4-1 to TRBJ2-3; maybe TRBD2 (6 bases). The germline V and J ends were trimmed by 1 base and 1 base, with 12 bases remaining between them. The germline gives CDR1 MGHRA, CDR2 YSYEKL. The CDR3 consists of 16 residues. CDR3 in DNA: TGCGCCAGCAGCCAAGGGTTTTCGGGGGGCACAGATACGCAGTATTTT. Its protein is CASSQGFSGGTDTQYF.

This sequence joins TRBV18 and TRBJ2-3; TRBD2 aligns across 11 bases. The CDR3 extends over 17 amino acids. V was pared by 5 bases and J by 1 base, with 8 bases of the junction left unmatched. CDR1 is KGHSH and CDR2 is LQKENI in the germline V gene. DNA for the CDR3: TGTGCCAGCTCAACAACTAGCGGGAGTTATGGCACAGATACGCAGTATTTT. This translates into CASSTTSGSYGTDTQYF.

This clone was counted a single time. A read error may account for a junction end that differs from germline. The V call is TRBV18, the J call TRBJ1-1, with 8 bases matching TRBD1. CDR1 is KGHSH, CDR2 LQKENI, per germline. The CDR3 runs 11 residues. DNA for the CDR3: TGTGCCAGCTCACCCAAAGGACAGGGACTCTTT. It is translated as CASSPKGQGLF.

The chain combines TRBV5-1 with TRBJ2-2; D remains ambiguous. Germline V gene lookup returns CDR1 SGHRS and CDR2 YFSETQ. The CDR3 is made up of 14 amino acids. Trimming left V 0 bases short and J 4 bases short, with 7 bases between. The CDR3 DNA is TGCGCCAGCAGCTTGGTGACAACCACCGGGGAGCTGTTTTTT. It translates to CASSLVTTTGELFF.

This clone was counted between two and nine times. The chain employs TRBV11-2 and TRBJ1-2; D unclear. In germline, CDR1 is SGHAT, CDR2 FQNNGV. The V and J ends lost 4 bases and 2 bases respectively, with 23 bases between them. This CDR3 is built from 18 residues. CDR3 protein: CASSSIRERALINYGYTF. CDR3 coding DNA: TGTGCCAGCAGCTCCATTAGGGAGAGAGCCCTTATAAACTATGGCTACACCTTC.

This CDR3 is CASSLTTDYEQYF. CDR3 sequence (DNA): TGTGCCAGCAGCTTGACAACGGACTACGAGCAGTACTTC. The V and J genes are TRBV11-2 and TRBJ2-7; D is ambiguous. In germline, CDR1 is SGHAT, CDR2 FQNNGV. V shed 3 bases and J shed 3 bases, with 9 bases lying between them. The CDR3 consists of 13 residues.

The chain joins TRBV9 to TRBJ2-7; D is perhaps TRBD1 (5 bases). This CDR3 has 13 amino acids. V was shortened by 1 base and J by 3 bases, with 8 bases between the two germline ends. Looked up from germline, CDR1 is SGDLS and CDR2 is YYNGEE. CDR3 in amino acids: CASSVSTDYEQYF. The DNA for the CDR3 is TGTGCCAGCAGCGTATCGACAGACTACGAGCAGTACTTC.

There are a few counts of this clone. The V gene is TRBV5-1, the J gene TRBJ1-4, with D tentatively TRBD1 (6 bases). V was cut by 2 bases and J by 2 bases, with 7 bases left in between. CDR3 size: 14 residues. The V gene's germline CDR1 is SGHRS and CDR2 YFSETQ. CDR3 DNA: TGCGCCAGCAGCTTAGGACAGACTAATGAAAAACTGTTTTTT. Amino acids: CASSLGQTNEKLFF.

V is TRBV7-9 and J is TRBJ2-2, with a possible D match to TRBD2 (6 bases). Germline V gene lookup returns CDR1 SEHNR and CDR2 FQNEAQ (reference sequence). Trimming removed 7 bases at V and 6 bases at J, with 12 bases between. The CDR3 has 13 residues. CDR3 DNA sequence: TGTGCCAGCAAAAGACTAGGACCCGGGGAGCTGTTTTTT. Amino acid sequence: CASKRLGPGELFF. Variable domain in full (rest from reference TRBV7-9 and TRBJ2-2): DTGVSQNPRHKITKRGQNVTFRCDPISEHNRLYWYRQTLGQGPEFLTYFQNEAQLEKSRLLSDRFSAERPKGSFSTLEIQRTEQGDSAMYLCASKRLGPGELFFGEGSRLTVL.

The J gene is TRBJ2-7, the V gene TRBV29-1; TRBD1 matches 7 bases. Germline V gene data show CDR1 as SQVTM and CDR2 as ANQGSEA. Trimming at V came to 5 bases and at J to 0 bases, leaving 7 bases not matched to a gene. CDR3 length: 14 residues. The CDR3 bases are TGCAGCGTTTCGTCGGACAGGAGCTCCTACGAGCAGTACTTC. It translates to CSVSSDRSSYEQYF.

The V gene is TRBV5-1, the J gene TRBJ2-1, with 12 bases aligning to TRBD1. The CDR3 has 19 amino acids. The trim removed 4 bases at V and 6 bases at J, leaving 17 bases unmatched. Germline values: CDR1 SGHRS, CDR2 YFSETQ. CDR3 protein: CASSQGTGGSGYPANEQFF. The CDR3 nucleotides read TGCGCCAGCAGCCAAGGGACAGGGGGCTCGGGGTATCCCGCCAATGAGCAGTTCTTC.

The rearrangement joins TRBV29-1 to TRBJ1-2; 9 positions agree with TRBD1. In germline, CDR1 is SQVTM, CDR2 ANQGSEA. Unmatched junction bases numbered 8, after V lost 5 bases and J lost 1 base. The CDR3 extends over 15 amino acids. As DNA, the CDR3 is TGCAGCGTTCCACACCGGGACAGGGTTAACTATGGCTACACCTTC. Its protein product is CSVPHRDRVNYGYTF.

The J gene is TRBJ1-2, the V gene TRBV7-9; possible D gene TRBD1, 6 bases. Germline V CDR1 and CDR2: SEHNR, FQNEAQ (reference sequence). The CDR3 runs to 12 residues. Trimming took 5 bases from V and 6 from J, leaving 10 bases between them. CDR3 sequence reads: CASSPTGHGYTF. DNA of the CDR3: TGTGCCAGCAGCCCCACAGGGCATGGCTACACCTTC.

This clone was recorded only once. The chain carries TRBV21-1 and TRBJ1-2. TRBV21-1 is a recognized pseudogene. The CDR3 is 14 amino acids. The chain's CDR3 is CASSARPLGYGYTF. The CDR3 bases are TGTGCCAGCAGCGCCCGGCCCCTAGGCTATGGCTACACCTTC.

The chain combines TRBV5-1 with TRBJ2-5; D possibly corresponds to TRBD1 (6 bases). The V gene lost 5 bases and the J gene lost 1 base, with 9 bases spanning the gap. CDR3 length: 13 amino acids. Germline CDR1 is SGHRS and CDR2 is YFSETQ. The CDR3 region is CASSGQIQETQYF. The CDR3 DNA sequence: TGCGCCAGCAGTGGACAGATCCAAGAGACCCAGTACTTC.

This clone has just a few counts. The J gene is TRBJ2-2, the V gene TRBV19; 11 bases are shared with TRBD2. V was clipped by 6 bases and J by 5 bases; unmatched bases: 11. The CDR3 consists of 17 residues. Per the germline V gene, CDR1 is LNHDA and CDR2 is SQIVND (reference sequence). The DNA for the CDR3 is TGTGCCAGTAGACCGATAACTAGCGGGAGCGTGACCGGGGAGCTGTTTTTT. Protein sequence: CASRPITSGSVTGELFF. The variable domain in full, completed from reference TRBV19 and TRBJ2-2, reads DGGITQSPKYLFRKEGQNVTLSCEQNLNHDAMYWYRQDPGQGLRLIYYSQIVNDFQKGDIAEGYSVSREKKESFPLTVTSAQKNPTAFYLCASRPITSGSVTGELFFGEGSRLTVL.

J is TRBJ1-6 and V is TRBV28, with D unresolved. The CDR3 length is 10 residues. Germline V CDR1 and CDR2: MDHEN, SYDVKM. The V end lost 8 bases, the J end lost 12 bases, and 8 bases lay between the germline ends. The CDR3 nucleotides read TGTGCCAGCGGAGAAATACCCCTCCACTTT. It translates to CASGEIPLHF.

This sequence joins TRBV6-5 and TRBJ1-6; TRBD1 might be the D (5 bases). The CDR3 is made up of 16 amino acids. Trimming removed 2 bases from V and 0 bases from J, with 8 bases in between. Looked up from germline, CDR1 is MNHEY and CDR2 is SVGAGI. The CDR3 sequence: CASSYTGSSYNSPLHF. The CDR3 region has the DNA TGTGCCAGCAGTTACACAGGAAGCTCCTATAATTCACCCCTCCACTTT.

The chain carries TRBV7-8 and TRBJ1-2; the D gene is possibly TRBD1 (5 bases). Deletions cut 0 bases from V and 8 bases from J, with 10 bases between. The CDR3 has 13 amino acids. CDR1 is SGHVS, CDR2 FQNEAQ, per germline. Here the CDR3 DNA reads TGTGCCAGCAGCTTAGCGGGGGGAGGCGGCTACACCTTC. This sequence encodes CASSLAGGGGYTF.

This chain links TRBV28 with TRBJ1-1; D perhaps matches TRBD1 (6 bases). Germline-derived CDR1 and CDR2 are MDHEN and SYDVKM. V shed 3 bases and J shed 7 bases, with 9 bases lying between them. The CDR3 has 12 residues. This CDR3 reads CASSLGHIEAFF. CDR3 nucleotides: TGTGCCAGCAGTTTGGGACATATTGAAGCTTTCTTT.

The chain couples TRBV5-6 to TRBJ2-7; D is possibly TRBD1 (5 bases). CDR1 is SGHDT and CDR2 is YYEEEE in the germline V gene. The CDR3 has 15 amino acids. V lost 6 bases and J 3 bases, leaving 19 bases between the germline ends. The CDR3 spells CASIGARLRIYEQYF. The DNA for the CDR3 is TGTGCCAGCATTGGGGCCCGACTCCGGATCTACGAGCAGTACTTC.

The chain couples TRBV9 to TRBJ2-2; TRBD1 aligns across 7 bases. The CDR3 extends over 16 amino acids. Germline CDR1 and CDR2: SGDLS and YYNGEE. Losses at the gene ends were 3 bases for V and 5 bases for J; bases not matched to a gene: 10. DNA of the CDR3: TGTGCCAGCAGCGAGCTTGGGAACAGGGGAACCGGGGAGCTGTTTTTT. Protein product: CASSELGNRGTGELFF. Combining the CDR3 with reference TRBV9 and TRBJ2-2 gives the whole variable domain DSGVTQTPKHLITATGQRVTLRCSPRSGDLSVYWYQQSLDQGLQFLIQYYNGEERAKGNILERFSAQQFPDLHSELNLSSLELGDSALYFCASSELGNRGTGELFFGEGSRLTVL.

V usage is TRBV9 and J usage is TRBJ1-1, with D tentatively TRBD1 (6 bases). Germline V gene lookup returns CDR1 SGDLS and CDR2 YYNGEE. V lost 4 bases and J lost 4, with 17 bases in between. This CDR3 spans 15 amino acids. The CDR3 sequence is CASSTSGTSGTEAFF. The CDR3 coding sequence is TGTGCCAGCAGCACGTCCGGGACATCCGGCACTGAAGCTTTCTTT. The variable domain in full, completed from reference TRBV9 and TRBJ1-1, reads DSGVTQTPKHLITATGQRVTLRCSPRSGDLSVYWYQQSLDQGLQFLIQYYNGEERAKGNILERFSAQQFPDLHSELNLSSLELGDSALYFCASSTSGTSGTEAFFGQGTRLTVV.

The chain is built from TRBV7-3 and TRBJ2-1, with D perhaps TRBD2 (6 bases). This CDR3 is built from 14 residues. V shed 4 bases and J shed 8 bases, with 15 bases lying between them. The germline CDR1 and CDR2 sequences are SGHTA and FQGTGA. DNA for the CDR3: TGTGCCAGCAGCTGGGGCGGGGCAACGGATGAGCAGTTCTTC. It encodes CASSWGGATDEQFF.